This record concerns one T cell receptor beta chain sequence. The sample belongs to a study of T-cell memory formation after mild COVID-19. Trimming took off 0 bases at V and 4 bases at J, with 9 bases between the two ends. CDR3 size: 15 residues. Germline V CDR1 and CDR2: KGHDR, SFDVKD. Each CDR3 protein is one row after TCRdb ran MiXCR on the 5' RACE reads. Of fewer than 200,000 distinct CDR3 sequences listed, about a fifth were seen once; the top ten hold 23%. The rearrangement uses TRBV24-1 and TRBJ2-1; a possible D gene is TRBD2 (5 bases). Material: PBMCs or a T cell subset sorted from them (not recorded which). This receptor was taken from an adult woman who had mild COVID-19 (a few samples of this study predate the infection). Cell type and time point are not known. The CDR3 reads CATSDLGSLYNEQFF. CDR3 bases: TGTGCCACCAGTGATTTGGGGAGCCTATACAATGAGCAGTTCTTC.